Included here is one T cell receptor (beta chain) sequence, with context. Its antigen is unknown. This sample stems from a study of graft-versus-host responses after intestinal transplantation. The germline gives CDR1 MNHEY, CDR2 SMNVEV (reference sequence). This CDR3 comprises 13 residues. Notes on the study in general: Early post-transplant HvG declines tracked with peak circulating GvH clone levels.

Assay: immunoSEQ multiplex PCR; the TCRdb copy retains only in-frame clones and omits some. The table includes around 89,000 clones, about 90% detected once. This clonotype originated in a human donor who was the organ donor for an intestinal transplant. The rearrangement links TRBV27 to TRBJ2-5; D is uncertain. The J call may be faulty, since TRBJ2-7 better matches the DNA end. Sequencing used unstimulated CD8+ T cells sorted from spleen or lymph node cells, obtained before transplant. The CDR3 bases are TGTGCCAGCAGTTATCAGGTTTCCTACGAGCAGTACTTC. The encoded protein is CASSYQVSYEQYF.